A selection of T cell receptor beta chains follows, all from one sample in a study of blood T cell repertoires in COVID-19. TCRdb's copy holds only in-frame clones and misses some; the assay was immunoSEQ multiplex PCR. This table holds 250,000 to 300,000 clones, about 80% found once. Input material: peripheral blood. The receptors were sampled from a woman older than 75 with acute or convalescent COVID-19. Each CDR3 is given with its conserved first and last residue. A clone size is listed for some rows: how often the clone was seen (once, few, many), or a class if it is expanded.

>TRBJ2-1|TRBV27|few
CASSPHRGYEQFF
>TRBJ2-3|TRBV10-3|.
CAISRQGATDTQYF
>TRBJ1-2|TRBV6-5|.
CASTTDSNYGYTF
>TRBJ2-7|TRBV2|.
CASREQGYEQYF
>TRBJ1-6|TRBV5-5|.
CASSNGVEALHF
>TRBJ2-7|TRBV3-1/TRBV3-2|once
CASSRRGGSSYEQYF
>TRBJ2-5|TRBV11-2|.
CASSPRSLGGQETQYF
>TRBJ2-5|TRBV2|.
CASSVGSETQYF
>TRBJ1-5|TRBV3-1/TRBV3-2|.
CASSQGGTGNNQPQHF
>TRBJ1-1|TRBV14|.
CASSRQGNTEAFF
>TRBJ2-5|TRBV24-1|.
CATSEGGTGGQETQYF
>TRBJ1-5|TRBV6-2/TRBV6-3|.
CASSRLLGQSNQPQHF
>TRBJ2-1|TRBV7-9|.
CASSSKGQGAVEQFF
>TRBJ2-5|TRBV5-1|once
CASSPSGEKETQYF
>TRBJ1-1|TRBV3-1/TRBV3-2|.
CASSRRGGGDTEAFF
>TRBJ1-3|TRBV6-6|.
CASSPDRSLSGNTIYF
>TRBJ1-2|TRBV27|once
CASSSPGQGDYGYTF
>TRBJ1-3|TRBV19|.
CASSNRGSSGNTIYF
>TRBJ2-7|TRBV18|few
CASSGRGTGNYEQYF
>TRBJ2-3|TRBV2|once
CASTETILDTQYF
>TRBJ1-1|TRBV6-5|.
CASSSGQFMNTEAFF
>TRBJ2-1|TRBV7-9|.
CASSLSRANEQFF
>TRBJ1-4|TRBV5-5|.
CASSVYSGNEKLFF
>TRBJ2-7|TRBV3-1/TRBV3-2|.
CASSPGQGGAYEQYF
>TRBJ1-5|TRBV6-5|.
CASRAGTGDQPQHF
>TRBJ1-3|TRBV27|.
CASSPYPGNTIYF
>TRBJ2-1|TRBV12-3/TRBV12-4|.
CASSPSRHEQFF
>TRBJ2-7|TRBV9|.
CASSVDPSSVYEQYF
>TRBJ2-1|TRBV2|.
CASSVPGPTWEQFF
>TRBJ1-1|TRBV7-2|.
CASSQGVNTEAFF
>TRBJ1-2|TRBV19|once
CASSSRDRPVLAF
>TRBJ2-3|TRBV18|.
CASSPRLTDTQYF
>TRBJ1-2|TRBV6-5|few
CAIAAGLPNYGYTF
>TRBJ2-1|TRBV29-1|.
CSVDGYNEQFF
>TRBJ2-7|TRBV25-1|.
CASRPMGLAGVSEQYF
>TRBJ1-6|TRBV7-2|many
CASSFGGFNSPLHF
>TRBJ2-7|TRBV5-1|.
CATSPGPTGFTYEQYF
>TRBJ1-2|TRBV18|.
CASSPPVGGGNYGYTF
>TRBJ2-6|TRBV5-1|.
CASSPGGTGANVLTF
>TRBJ2-3|TRBV10-3|.
CAISEGQGTDTQYF
>TRBJ1-4|TRBV27|once
CASSLSWTNDEKLFF
>TRBJ2-1|TRBV7-2|once
CASSLGVSVGNEQFF
>TRBJ2-7|TRBV5-4|.
CASSSLDRYEQYF
>TRBJ1-2|TRBV7-2|many
CASSLRGDRPNYGYTF
>TRBJ2-7|TRBV3-1/TRBV3-2|.
CASSRRGASGSKTYEQYF
>TRBJ2-2|TRBV7-9|.
CASSLGLAGNTGELFF
>TRBJ2-3|TRBV18|.
CASSRPGLATDTQYF
>TRBJ2-2|TRBV9|.
CASSAGTHNTGELFF
>TRBJ1-6|TRBV7-2|.
CASSLRDRGSPLHF
>TRBJ1-4|TRBV5-1|.
CASSPGQSTNEKLFF
>TRBJ1-3|TRBV11-3|once
CASSLSGTGYATIYF
>TRBJ2-7|TRBV5-6|.
CASSAGWGTVAYEQYF
>TRBJ1-2|TRBV18|.
CASSQDRFLYGYTF